This T cell receptor beta chain was identified in a study of human T cells and chemical hapten exposure. Whole-study context: TCR yields per sample varied, mainly owing to small pooled library volume differences.

Germline V gene data show CDR1 as MGHRA and CDR2 as YSYEKL. The CDR3 is 17 amino acids. V dropped 0 bases and J dropped 8; count of bases not matched to a gene: 13. The sample holds many counts of this clonotype. Its antigen is still unknown. The study extracted total RNA from unfractionated whole blood. Whole-study results and caveats: Sensitization with DPC brought no change to TCRs above 1 in 1000 in frequency.

As the library was built, unique molecular identifiers were attached to individual cDNA molecules. Per the authors' pipeline: There were a median of around 97,000 TCRs per sample, with a range from about 23,224 to 690,600. TCRdb fed the 5' RACE reads into MiXCR, producing one record per CDR3 protein. These V and J calls originate from TCRdb's pipeline instead of the authors' own analysis. Among about 140,000 distinct CDR3 sequences, about 4.3% were seen once, and the ten largest hold over 1.1%. The receptor's source is a female donor in good health. The chain has TRBV4-1 and TRBJ2-1, with 7 bases matching TRBD2. In nucleotides, the CDR3 is TGCGCCAGCAGCCAAGACCCACCGGGTGCGGGGGTATATGAGCAGTTCTTC. This gives the protein CASSQDPPGAGVYEQFF.